This record concerns one TCR beta chain sequence. No antigen is known for it. Base-call qualities are not available, and no considerably larger clone is one nucleotide away. Healthy controls were 37 blood donors whose buffy coats came from the Finnish Red Cross blood service. All TCR-sequenced material derived from peripheral blood: patient blood samples and healthy donor buffy coats. Ficoll-Hypaque gradient centrifugation was used to isolate peripheral blood mononuclear cells. Magnetic purification was used to isolate CD4+ cells from the buffy coats of the healthy controls. Genomic DNA was extracted using the Gentra Puregene Cell and Tissue kit, and a Qubit 2.0 fluorometer was used to quantify it. The sample comes from a study of STAT5B mutations in CD4+ large granular lymphocyte leukemia (dated by TCRdb to between 2022 and 2023). A note on the overall study: Among healthy controls, the CDR3 'QG' motif was associated with a particular HLA allele. TCRbeta repertoires of CD4+ T-cell large granular lymphocyte leukemia patients were compared with those of healthy blood donors. Flow cytometry performed on FACSCanto II or FACSVerse showed that the purified fractions had more than 95% purity among lymphocytes.

There are 13 amino acids in the CDR3, from cysteine to phenylalanine inclusive. Only the CDR3 region is kept as DNA, spanning 39 bases read in frame from base 1. V is shortened by 1 base, J by 5 bases, and the region joining them spans 7 bases. CDR1 and CDR2 are drawn from the germline V gene: SGHNT, YENEEA. The immunoSEQ assay at survey resolution was applied to genomic DNA for sequencing of TCRbeta rearrangements. The study's processing was this. In the TCR sequencing data, the smallest productive clonotype frequency that could be detected was 2.59 x 10-5. Only productive TCRbeta rearrangements, meaning sequences that were complete and in-frame, were kept for the analyses. Simpson clonality, calculated in the immunoSEQ Analyzer version 3.0, was used as the measure of sample clonality. Based on frequency, clones were grouped as very rare, small, medium, large (1-20%) or hyperexpanded (>20%). Generation probabilities were estimated with OLGA 1.2.3, V-gene circos plots were generated with VDJtools, specificities were searched for in VDJdb, and CDR3 motifs were identified with GLIPH. TCRdb's version of the immuneACCESS table is confined to in-frame rearrangements and falls short of the full clone set. An unresolved V gene accounts for under half of the shortfall where checked; the remainder is of unknown origin. V and J calls and clone size come straight from that table; D and trimming were deduced from the DNA. Present in this sample are approximately 24,000 clones, less than 80% of which were seen just once. 0.55% to 0.75% of the sample rests with the top ten.

Paper-wide results and their limitations: CD4-sorted patient repertoires appeared more clonal than healthy CD4+ repertoires, and this difference persisted after removing the putative leukemic clones. Data were not HLA-matched; higher clonality in CD4+ versus CD8+ T-LGLL could reflect the relatively small sample size. Enrichment of TRBV06-family usage was observed among the top patient clones (8/27) relative to healthy controls (2/35). Main leukemic clonotypes were private to each patient, although over 20% appeared at low frequency in other patients' non-leukemic repertoires.

Here the chain combines TRBV11-3 and TRBJ2-3; confidence is insufficient to name the D gene. The TCR was taken from a human donor in good health. The sequenced material came from CD4+ T cells from blood buffy coats. The CDR3 reads CASSLVWIDTQYF. The DNA reads as follows: TGTGCCAGCAGCTTAGTTTGGATAGATACGCAGTATTTT. The full variable domain, with segments outside the CDR3 supplied by the reference TRBV11-3 and TRBJ2-3 proteins, appears as EAGVVQSPRYKIIEKKQPVAFWCNPISGHNTLYWYLQNLGQGPELLIRYENEEAVDDSQLPKDRFSAERLKGVDSTLKIQPAELGDSAVYLCASSLVWIDTQYFGPGTRLTVL.